The clone carrying this T cell receptor (beta chain) was recorded a few times. Its matching antigen is unknown. Sorting of CD4+ naive, central memory, regulatory and stem cell-like memory cells was performed via CD45RO/CCR7/CD25/CD127/CD95/CD27. The source of the sample is a study of beta chain features in type 1 diabetes. Study-level points and caveats: In every one of the four CD4+ subsets, TCRB CDR3s were moderately but significantly shorter in Type 1 diabetes patients. Naive, central memory and regulatory TCRB repertoires appeared more similar among patients than healthy donors.

This CDR3 contains 12 residues. Trimming took off 0 bases at V and 6 bases at J, with 5 bases between the two ends. CDR1 MNHNS and CDR2 SASEGT come from the germline V gene. What was sequenced were expressed TCRB transcripts, since all of the isolated RNA had been reverse transcribed. Clones were sequenced by immunoSEQ multiplex PCR, and TCRdb holds only the in-frame ones, with some missing. Found here are hundreds of thousands of clones, 15% to 19% of them singletons; the top ten hold approximately 0.087%. This receptor was identified in a man aged 18 to 29 in good health. Sequencing was performed on naive CD4+ T cells from blood. The chain employs TRBV6-1 and TRBJ1-2, with D uncertain. CDR3 in DNA: TGTGCCAGCAGTGAAGCTCGGGATGGCTACACCTTC. This gives the protein CASSEARDGYTF.